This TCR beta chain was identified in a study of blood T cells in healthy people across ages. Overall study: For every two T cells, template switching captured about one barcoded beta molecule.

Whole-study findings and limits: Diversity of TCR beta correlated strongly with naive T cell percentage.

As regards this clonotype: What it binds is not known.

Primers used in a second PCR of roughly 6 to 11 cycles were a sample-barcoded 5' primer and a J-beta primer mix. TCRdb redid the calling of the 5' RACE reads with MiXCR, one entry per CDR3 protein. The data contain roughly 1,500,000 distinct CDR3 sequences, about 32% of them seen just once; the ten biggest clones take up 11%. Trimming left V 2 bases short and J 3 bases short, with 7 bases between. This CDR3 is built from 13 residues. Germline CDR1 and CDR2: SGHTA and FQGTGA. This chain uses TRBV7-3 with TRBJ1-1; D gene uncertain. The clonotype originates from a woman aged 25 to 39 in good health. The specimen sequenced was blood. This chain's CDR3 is CASSLFVDTEAFF. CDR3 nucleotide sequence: TGTGCCAGCAGCTTATTCGTGGACACTGAAGCTTTCTTT.